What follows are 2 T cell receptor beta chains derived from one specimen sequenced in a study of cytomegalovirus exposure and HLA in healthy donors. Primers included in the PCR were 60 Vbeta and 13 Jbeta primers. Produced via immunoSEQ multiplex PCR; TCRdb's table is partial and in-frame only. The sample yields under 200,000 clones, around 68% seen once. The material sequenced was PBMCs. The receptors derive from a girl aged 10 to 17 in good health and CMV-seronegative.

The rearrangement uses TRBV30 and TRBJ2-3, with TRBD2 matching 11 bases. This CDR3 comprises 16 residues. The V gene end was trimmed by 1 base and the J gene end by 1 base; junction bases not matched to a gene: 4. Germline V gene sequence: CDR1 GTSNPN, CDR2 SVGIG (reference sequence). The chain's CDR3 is CAWSETTSGGTDTQYF. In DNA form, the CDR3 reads TGTGCCTGGAGTGAGACGACTAGCGGGGGCACAGATACGCAGTATTTT.

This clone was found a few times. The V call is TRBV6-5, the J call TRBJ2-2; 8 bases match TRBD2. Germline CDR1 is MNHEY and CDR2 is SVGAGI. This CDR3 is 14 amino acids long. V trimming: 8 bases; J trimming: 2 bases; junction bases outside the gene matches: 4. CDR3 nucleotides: TGTGCCAGCTCACGGGGGGGTAACACCGGGGAGCTGTTTTTT. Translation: CASSRGGNTGELFF.